This is a list of T cell receptor beta chains from one sample in a study of T cell clonotyping in hematopoietic cell transplantation. Sequencing was performed with immunoSEQ multiplex PCR; in TCRdb, only in-frame clones are kept and a portion is missing. The data hold roughly 8,300 clones, with approximately 79% observed a single time. Here the sequenced sample was peripheral blood mononuclear cells, taken before stem cell transplant. The receptors shown here come from a man aged 60 to 69 with acute myeloid leukemia. Some clones in this sample may be carry-over from other donors' samples. The CDR3 runs from the conserved cysteine through the conserved F or W. Each record gives: clone size, J gene, D gene, V gene, CDR3 protein, CDR3 DNA. D genes are given only for firm matches. Only part of the rows carry a size: once, few, many, or a class if the clone is expanded.

>few|TRBJ2-5|NA|TRBV11-3
CASSLGQGKGETQYF
TGTGCCAGCAGCTTAGGGCAAGGGAAGGGAGAGACCCAGTACTTC
>NA|TRBJ1-3|NA|TRBV5-5
CASSLVVGPSGNTIYF
TGTGCCAGCAGCTTGGTGGTCGGACCTTCTGGAAACACCATATATTTT
>once|TRBJ1-1|NA|TRBV19
CASSIPGLNTEAFF
TGTGCCAGTAGTATACCGGGATTGAACACTGAAGCTTTCTTT
>few|TRBJ1-2|NA|TRBV5-1
CASSLWGENGYTF
TGTGCCAGCAGCTTGTGGGGGGAGAATGGCTACACCTTC
>NA|TRBJ2-3|NA|TRBV30
CACLGDGTDTQYF
TGTGCCTGCCTCGGGGACGGCACAGATACGCAGTATTTT
>NA|TRBJ2-1|TRBD2|TRBV19
CASSPAGGPYNEQFF
TGTGCCAGTAGCCCAGCGGGAGGGCCCTACAATGAGCAGTTCTTC
>NA|TRBJ1-1|TRBD1|TRBV29-1
CSAATGPLTEAFF
TGCAGCGCCGCGACAGGGCCGCTAACTGAAGCTTTCTTT
>few|TRBJ2-1|TRBD2|TRBV27
CATSFLGGRYNEQFF
TGTGCCACATCCTTTCTTGGCGGGAGGTACAATGAGCAGTTCTTC
>once|TRBJ2-1|TRBD2|TRBV10-1
CASSEFRASGYNEQFF
TGCGCCAGCAGTGAGTTTAGGGCTAGCGGATACAATGAGCAGTTCTTC
>NA|TRBJ2-7|TRBD2|TRBV7-8
CASSLREGRYEQYF
TGTGCCAGCAGCTTACGGGAGGGCCGTTACGAGCAGTACTTC
>NA|TRBJ1-6|NA|TRBV19
CASRGDGNNSPLHF
TGTGCCAGTAGAGGGGACGGCAATAATTCACCCCTCCACTTT
>few|TRBJ2-3|NA|TRBV5-4
CASSFPQGGVTDTQYF
TGTGCCAGCAGCTTCCCCCAGGGGGGAGTCACAGATACGCAGTATTTT
>NA|TRBJ1-2|NA|TRBV6-1
CSPRGYRARGYTF
TGTTCTCCGAGGGGTTACAGGGCTCGGGGCTACACCTTC